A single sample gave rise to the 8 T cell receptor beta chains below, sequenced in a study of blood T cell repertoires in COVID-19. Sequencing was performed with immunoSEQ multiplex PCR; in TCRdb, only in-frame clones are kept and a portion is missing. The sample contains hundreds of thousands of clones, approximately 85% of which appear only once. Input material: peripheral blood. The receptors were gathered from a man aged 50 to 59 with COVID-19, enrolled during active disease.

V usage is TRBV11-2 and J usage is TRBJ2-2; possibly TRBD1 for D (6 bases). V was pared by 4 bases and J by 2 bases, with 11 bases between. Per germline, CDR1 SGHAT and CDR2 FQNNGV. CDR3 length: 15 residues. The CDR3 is CASSSRDNNTGELFF. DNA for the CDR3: TGTGCCAGCAGCTCACGGGACAACAACACCGGGGAGCTGTTTTTT.

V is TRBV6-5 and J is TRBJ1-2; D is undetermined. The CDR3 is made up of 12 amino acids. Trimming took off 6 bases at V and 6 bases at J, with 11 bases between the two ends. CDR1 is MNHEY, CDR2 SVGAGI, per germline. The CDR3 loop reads CASSAGVHGYTF. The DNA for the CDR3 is TGTGCCAGCAGCGCGGGCGTCCATGGCTACACCTTC.

CDR3 sequence (DNA): TGTGCCAGCAGTTCCCTCTACGAGCAGTACTTC. Protein product: CASSSLYEQYF. V is TRBV6-5 and J is TRBJ2-7; no firm D call. Germline CDR1 MNHEY, CDR2 SVGAGI. V was clipped by 4 bases and J by 3 bases, with 4 bases between them. The length of the CDR3 is 11 residues.

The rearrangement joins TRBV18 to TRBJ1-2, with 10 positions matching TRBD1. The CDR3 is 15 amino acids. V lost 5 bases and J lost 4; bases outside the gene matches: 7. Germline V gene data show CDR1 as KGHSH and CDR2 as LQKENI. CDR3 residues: CASSTGQGGIYGYTF. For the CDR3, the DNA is TGTGCCAGCTCAACCGGACAGGGGGGGATCTATGGCTACACCTTC.

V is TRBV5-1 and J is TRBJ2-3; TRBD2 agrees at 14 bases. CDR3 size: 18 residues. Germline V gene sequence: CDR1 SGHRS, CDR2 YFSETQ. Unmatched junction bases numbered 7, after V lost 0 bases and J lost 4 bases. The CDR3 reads CASSLAGTSGGPSDTQYF. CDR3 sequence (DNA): TGCGCCAGCAGCTTGGCTGGGACTAGCGGGGGACCGTCAGATACGCAGTATTTT.

CDR3 sequence reads: CAISERGGQFNSPLHF. The CDR3 region has the DNA TGTGCCATCAGTGAGCGAGGGGGACAGTTCAATTCACCCCTCCACTTT. The J gene is TRBJ1-6, the V gene TRBV10-3; TRBD1 matches 7 bases. The V gene's germline CDR1 is ENHRY and CDR2 SYGVKD. This CDR3 region has 16 residues. V was pared by 2 bases and J by 7 bases, with 8 bases of the junction left unmatched.

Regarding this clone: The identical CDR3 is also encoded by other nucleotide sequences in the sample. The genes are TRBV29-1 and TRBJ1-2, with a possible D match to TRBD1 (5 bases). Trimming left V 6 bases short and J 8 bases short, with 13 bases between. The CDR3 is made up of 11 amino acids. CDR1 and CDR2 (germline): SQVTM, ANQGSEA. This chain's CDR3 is CSVDRTGGYTF. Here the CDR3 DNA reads TGCAGCGTAGACAGAACTGGAGGCTACACCTTC.

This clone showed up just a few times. The CDR3 region is CASSLPIGTGETDTQYF. In DNA, the CDR3 is TGTGCCAGCAGCTTACCCATTGGGACAGGGGAGACAGATACGCAGTATTTT. The rearrangement uses TRBV7-9 and TRBJ2-3; the match to TRBD1 covers 10 bases. This CDR3 comprises 17 residues. CDR1 and CDR2 (germline): SEHNR, FQNEAQ (reference sequence). The V and J ends lost 2 bases and 3 bases, in that order; junction bases with no gene match: 8.